This T cell receptor beta chain was profiled in a study of T cell responses to AZD1222 COVID-19 vaccine. Repertoires were generated with immunoSEQ multiplex PCR, while TCRdb's copy carries only in-frame clones and drops some. Of over 150,000 clones in the sample, approximately 90% are singletons; the top ten hold about 6.9%. The CDR3 runs to 14 residues. Germline V gene lookup returns CDR1 PRHDT and CDR2 FYEKMQ (reference sequence). Trimming took 5 bases from V and 3 from J; bases not matched to a gene: 3. On this clone itself: The antigen is not known.

General study findings and limits: Spike-specific TCR breadth and depth rose after two AZD1222 doses. Nearly half of spike-specific TCRs reportedly target variant regions that are unmutated in the B.1.351 and B.1.1.7 variants. Clonal diversity was possibly underestimated; the donors were predominantly white British and more often female.

This chain joins TRBV13 and TRBJ2-1, with 8 bases fitting TRBD2. This clonotype was obtained from an adult in good health. The starting material was peripheral blood, obtained on day 0 of AZD1222 vaccination. CDR3 in amino acids: CASSETSVYNEQFF. The CDR3 nucleotides are TGTGCCAGCAGCGAGACTAGCGTCTACAATGAGCAGTTCTTC.